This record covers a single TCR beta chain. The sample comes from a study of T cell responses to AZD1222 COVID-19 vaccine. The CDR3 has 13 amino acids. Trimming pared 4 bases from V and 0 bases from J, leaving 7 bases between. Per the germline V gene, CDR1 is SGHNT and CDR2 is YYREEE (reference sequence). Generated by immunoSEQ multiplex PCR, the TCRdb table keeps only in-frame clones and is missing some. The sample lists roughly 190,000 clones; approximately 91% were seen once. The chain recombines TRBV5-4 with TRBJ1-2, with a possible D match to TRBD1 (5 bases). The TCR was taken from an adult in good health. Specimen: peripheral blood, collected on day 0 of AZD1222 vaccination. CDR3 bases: TGTGCCAGCAGCGACAGTCCTAACTATGGCTACACCTTC. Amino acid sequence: CASSDSPNYGYTF.